A selection of T cell receptor beta chains follows, all from one sample in a study of spatial heterogeneity in lung cancer. From the 5' RACE reads, TCRdb called clonotypes with MiXCR, one entry per CDR3 protein. Seen here are approximately 26,000 distinct CDR3 sequences, around 10% observed once, and the top ten hold 7.7%. Here the sequenced sample was lung tumor tissue, taken at surgery. The receptors here all came from a male donor with early-stage non-small cell lung cancer. Each CDR3 is given with its conserved first and last residue. Each record gives: clone size, D gene, J gene, V gene, CDR3 protein, CDR3 DNA. D genes are given only for firm matches. Not every row has a clone size; where given, it reads once, few, many or a size class.

>many|-|TRBJ1-2|TRBV29-1
CSVESGGGYTF
TGCAGCGTTGAGTCTGGGGGCGGCTACACCTTC
>few|TRBD2|TRBJ2-7|TRBV20-1
CSARVTGGYEQYF
TGCAGTGCTAGAGTAACGGGGGGCTACGAGCAGTACTTC
>many|TRBD2|TRBJ2-7|TRBV10-3
CAISASGGHYEQYF
TGTGCCATCTCGGCTAGCGGGGGCCACTACGAGCAGTACTTC
>-|TRBD1|TRBJ1-2|TRBV7-2
CASSLEGQFYGYTF
TGTGCCAGCAGCTTAGAGGGACAGTTCTATGGCTACACCTTC
>-|-|TRBJ2-7|TRBV6-2/TRBV6-3
CASSYLIWDPSYEQYF
TGTGCCAGCAGTTACCTGATTTGGGACCCCTCCTACGAGCAGTACTTC
>many|TRBD1|TRBJ2-2|TRBV28
CASRPGQVVTGELFF
TGTGCCAGCAGGCCTGGACAGGTCGTCACCGGGGAGCTGTTTTTT
>few|-|TRBJ2-5|TRBV7-2
CASRPDSREETQYF
TGTGCCAGCAGGCCCGATAGTAGGGAAGAGACCCAGTACTTC
>many|-|TRBJ1-2|TRBV16
CASSQPGPIYGYTF
TGTGCCAGCAGCCAACCGGGACCTATCTATGGCTACACCTTC
>-|-|TRBJ2-3|TRBV4-1
CASSQGTQRADTQYF
TGCGCCAGCAGCCAAGGGACCCAAAGAGCGGATACGCAGTATTTT
>-|TRBD1|TRBJ2-7|TRBV7-2
CASSLSRDRVREQYF
TGTGCCAGCAGCTTAAGTAGGGACAGGGTACGCGAGCAGTACTTC
>-|-|TRBJ1-2|TRBV20-1
CSARGGNYGYTF
TGCAGTGCTAGGGGCGGGAACTATGGCTACACCTTC
>-|TRBD1|TRBJ1-1|TRBV6-5
CASSSRTGQLEAFF
TGTGCCAGCAGTTCCCGGACAGGCCAGCTTGAAGCTTTCTTT
>many|-|TRBJ1-5|TRBV28
CASSLEVWRANQPQHF
TGTGCCAGCAGTCTGGAGGTGTGGAGGGCGAATCAGCCCCAGCATTTT
>many|-|TRBJ2-1|TRBV24-1
CATSDRLVLNNNEQFF
TGTGCCACCAGTGATCGGCTAGTTCTAAATAACAATGAGCAGTTCTTC
>many|-|TRBJ1-2|TRBV28
CASNNQDRHYGYTF
TGTGCCAGCAATAACCAGGACAGACACTATGGCTACACCTTC
>many|-|TRBJ2-2|TRBV5-4
CASSLVRTGELFF
TGTGCCAGCAGCTTGGTTAGGACCGGGGAGCTGTTTTTT
>-|-|TRBJ2-7|TRBV7-8
CASSRDGYEQYF
TGTGCCAGCAGTCGGGACGGCTACGAGCAGTACTTC
>many|-|TRBJ2-7|TRBV23-1
CASSQSESRDAYEQYF
TGCGCCAGCAGTCAATCAGAATCCAGGGATGCCTACGAGCAGTACTTC
>many|TRBD1|TRBJ2-5|TRBV7-2
CASSQETGGGKTQYF
TGTGCCAGCAGCCAAGAGACAGGGGGCGGGAAGACCCAGTACTTC
>medium-sized|TRBD2|TRBJ2-3|TRBV9
CASSVENGGAADTQYF
TGTGCCAGCAGCGTAGAGAACGGGGGGGCCGCAGATACGCAGTATTTT
>medium-sized|-|TRBJ2-1|TRBV7-2
CASSSNPALGEQFF
TGTGCCAGCAGCTCTAATCCTGCCCTCGGTGAGCAGTTCTTC
>-|-|TRBJ1-6|TRBV5-5
CASSADMVPLHF
TGTGCCAGCAGCGCGGACATGGTACCCCTCCACTTT
>-|-|TRBJ1-5|TRBV7-9
CASSQDNQNQPQHF
TGTGCCAGCAGCCAGGACAACCAAAATCAGCCCCAGCATTTT
>few|-|TRBJ1-2|TRBV29-1
CSVQDGNYGYTF
TGCAGCGTTCAAGACGGTAACTATGGCTACACCTTC
>many|TRBD2|TRBJ2-5|TRBV3-1
CASSLLAGAIRGETQYF
TGTGCCAGCAGTCTCCTAGCGGGAGCCATCAGGGGAGAGACCCAGTACTTC
>few|-|TRBJ1-4|TRBV9
CVSSVKDGIEKLFF
TGTGTCAGCAGCGTCAAAGACGGGATAGAAAAACTGTTTTTT
>-|-|TRBJ1-5|TRBV12-3/TRBV12-4
CASSPMKNQPQHF
TGTGCCAGCAGTCCAATGAAGAATCAGCCCCAGCATTTT
>many|-|TRBJ1-2|TRBV3-1
CASSQDIGHILVGYTF
TGTGCCAGCAGCCAAGATATTGGACATATACTCGTTGGCTACACCTTC
>-|TRBD2|TRBJ2-1|TRBV28
CASSRAGTSANEQFF
TGTGCCAGCAGTCGCGCCGGGACTAGCGCTAATGAGCAGTTCTTC
>many|TRBD2|TRBJ2-1|TRBV6-6
CASSYYPSGGNEQFF
TGTGCCAGCAGTTATTACCCTAGCGGGGGTAATGAGCAGTTCTTC
>many|-|TRBJ2-7|TRBV20-1
CSARDWVEQYF
TGCAGTGCTAGAGATTGGGTCGAGCAGTACTTC
>many|-|TRBJ2-2|TRBV6-2/TRBV6-3
CASSRGQGDGELFF
TGTGCCAGCAGTCGCGGGCAGGGCGACGGGGAGCTGTTTTTT
>few|-|TRBJ2-4|TRBV6-1
CASSEGGVEGIQYF
TGTGCCAGCAGTGAAGGAGGGGTCGAGGGCATTCAGTACTTC
>few|-|TRBJ1-3|TRBV11-2
CASSSRDIRSGNTIYF
TGTGCCAGCAGCTCCCGGGATATCCGCTCTGGAAACACCATATATTTT
>-|TRBD1|TRBJ2-7|TRBV19
CASSDLGTGSYEQYF
TGTGCCAGTAGCGATCTGGGGACAGGGTCCTACGAGCAGTACTTC
>many|-|TRBJ1-4|TRBV28
CASSLSPWGKLFF
TGTGCCAGCAGTTTATCCCCCTGGGGAAAACTGTTTTTT
>few|-|TRBJ2-2|TRBV7-2
CASSSTPGATGELFF
TGTGCCAGCAGCTCAACCCCGGGGGCCACCGGGGAGCTGTTTTTT
>many|-|TRBJ1-2|TRBV18
CASASTEANYGYTF
TGTGCCAGCGCCTCGACAGAGGCTAACTATGGCTACACCTTC
>many|TRBD1|TRBJ1-1|TRBV20-1
CSASLFTGENTEAFF
TGCAGTGCTTCCTTATTCACAGGGGAGAACACTGAAGCTTTCTTT
>many|-|TRBJ2-3|TRBV20-1
CSARGWTDTQYF
TGCAGTGCTAGAGGATGGACAGATACGCAGTATTTT
>many|-|TRBJ1-2|TRBV28
CASSGFYGYTF
TGTGCCAGCTCGGGGTTCTATGGCTACACCTTC
>many|-|TRBJ2-7|TRBV7-2
CASSLQNVPSQEQYF
TGTGCCAGCAGCCTGCAGAATGTGCCTAGCCAGGAGCAGTACTTC
>many|TRBD1|TRBJ2-5|TRBV29-1
CSVLTGMETQYF
TGCAGCGTTCTGACAGGGATGGAGACCCAGTACTTC
>few|-|TRBJ2-3|TRBV25-1
CASSVSGYATDTQYF
TGTGCCAGCAGTGTTAGCGGCTATGCCACAGATACGCAGTATTTT
>-|TRBD2|TRBJ2-1|TRBV11-3
CASSLDGTSLGEQFF
TGTGCCAGCAGCTTAGATGGGACTAGCTTGGGTGAGCAGTTCTTC
>few|-|TRBJ2-4|TRBV12-3/TRBV12-4
CASTLGGAGNIQYF
TGTGCCAGCACCTTGGGGGGGGCAGGAAACATTCAGTACTTC
>many|-|TRBJ2-3|TRBV5-1
CASSLAGGRTDTQYF
TGCGCCAGCAGCTTGGCCGGCGGCCGTACAGATACGCAGTATTTT
>many|TRBD2|TRBJ2-3|TRBV11-2
CASEREGVAQYF
TGTGCCAGCGAGCGGGAGGGCGTTGCCCAGTATTTT
>few|-|TRBJ2-7|TRBV10-3
CAISGDHEQYF
TGTGCCATCTCGGGGGACCACGAGCAGTACTTC